A selection of T cell receptor beta chains follows, all from one sample in a study of T-cell reconstitution after alpha-beta-depleted transplantation in children. TCRdb itself ran the PCR reads through MiXCR, one entry per CDR3 protein. This sample yields hundreds of thousands of distinct CDR3 sequences, of which roughly a tenth are seen a single time; 28% belongs to the top ten. Sample: PBMCs, taken before TCRalphabeta/CD19-depleted stem cell transplant. The receptors derive from a child less than two years old with acute myeloid leukemia, due to receive a stem cell transplant. Both conserved end residues are trimmed from each CDR3.

TRBJ2-1,TRBV5-1,ASSFGRSTYNEQF
TRBJ2-1,TRBV4-2,ASSQFPGTRYNEQF
TRBJ1-5,TRBV6-1,ASSPHLSNQPQH
TRBJ1-4,TRBV3-1,ASTRGGASEKLF
TRBJ2-7,TRBV20-1,SAQTPGSYEQY
TRBJ2-3,TRBV5-1,ASRRGLAGEDTQY
TRBJ2-7,TRBV29-1,STSRGESYEQY
TRBJ2-1,TRBV7-2,ASSLGPLNEQF
TRBJ1-1,TRBV12-3/TRBV12-4,ASTWTGSRAF
TRBJ2-3,TRBV12-3/TRBV12-4,ASSLGRALSDTQY
TRBJ1-1,TRBV20-1,SANAGFTEAF
TRBJ2-1,TRBV29-1,SVDGGQGSYNEQF
TRBJ1-2,TRBV6-2/TRBV6-3,ASSYSGVVSGYT
TRBJ1-2,TRBV6-1,ASSEAYQGGGYT